This T cell receptor (beta chain) originates from a study of human T cells and chemical hapten exposure. Study-level background: Per-sample TCR yield variability stemmed mainly from small pooled library volume differences. Findings and caveats of the study: Among TCRs, those above 1 in 1000 frequency were unaffected by DPC sensitization.

Time point specified: pre-sensitization, week 0. Described treatment: therapeutic diphenylcyclopropenone sensitization with weekly scalp DPC. There are 13 residues in the CDR3. Germline V CDR1 and CDR2: DFQATT, SNEGSKA (reference sequence). V was cut by 2 bases and J by 1 base, with 8 bases left in between. About this clonotype itself: What it binds is not known.

TCRdb ran MiXCR on the RACE reads and lists one entry per CDR3 protein. The table records approximately 400,000 distinct CDR3 sequences, 4.5% to 5.5% of them present only once. This receptor was taken from a woman in her 50s with alopecia areata. Some clones in this sample may be carry-over from other donors' samples. The source material was whole blood, sampled in connection with sensitization to the hapten diphenylcyclopropenone (DPC). V is TRBV20-1 and J is TRBJ1-1, with D unclear. CDR3 protein: CSARWQPNTEAFF. In DNA form, the CDR3 reads TGCAGTGCTAGATGGCAGCCGAACACTGAAGCTTTCTTT.